This T cell receptor (beta chain) was profiled in a study of shared clonotypes between healthy human individuals. Per the original data handling: There were no quality scores in the junction-only immunoSEQ sequences, so filtering differed. Profiling relied on immunoSEQ multiplex PCR, and the TCRdb table lists in-frame clones only, not all of them. Clone size and the V and J calls come from that table; the DNA yielded D and trimming. The repertoire consists of 2 million to 2.5 million clones, with 95% occurring once and the leading ten covering 0.1% to 0.15%. CDR1 is MNHEY and CDR2 is SMNVEV in the germline V gene (reference sequence). The CDR3 runs 15 residues. The V and J ends lost 4 bases and 3 bases respectively, with 16 bases between them.

This TCR came from a man in his late teens or twenties in good health. V and J are TRBV27 and TRBJ2-7; D is unclear. Source material: naive CD4+ T cells sorted from blood. Sample subset: CD45RA+ positively selected. The CDR3 coding sequence is TGTGCCAGCAGTTCGTCATTAAGAAAAGGCTACGAGCAGTACTTC. This gives the protein CASSSSLRKGYEQYF.